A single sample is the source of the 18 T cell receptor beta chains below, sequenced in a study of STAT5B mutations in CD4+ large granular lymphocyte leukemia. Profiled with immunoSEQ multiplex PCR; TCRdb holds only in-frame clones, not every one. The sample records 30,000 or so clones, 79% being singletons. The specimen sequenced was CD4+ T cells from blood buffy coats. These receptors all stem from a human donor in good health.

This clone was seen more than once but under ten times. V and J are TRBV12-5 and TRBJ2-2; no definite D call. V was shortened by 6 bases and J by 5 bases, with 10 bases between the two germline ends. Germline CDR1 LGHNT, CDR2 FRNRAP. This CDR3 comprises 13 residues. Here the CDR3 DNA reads TGTGCTAGTGGCCGGATAGGTACCGGGGAGCTGTTTTTT. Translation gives CASGRIGTGELFF.

CDR3 DNA: TGTGCCAGCAGCTCCGCTGTTTTAGCGGGCACAGATACGCAGTATTTT. It encodes CASSSAVLAGTDTQYF. This rearrangement joins TRBV5-4 to TRBJ2-3; a weak D match, TRBD2 (6 bases). V gave up 3 bases and J gave up 1 base, with 15 bases separating them. The CDR3 is made up of 16 amino acids. The V gene's germline CDR1 is SGHNT and CDR2 YYREEE (reference sequence). The full variable domain, rest sourced from reference TRBV5-4 and TRBJ2-3, is ETGVTQSPTHLIKTRGQQVTLRCSSQSGHNTVSWYQQALGQGPQFIFQYYREEENGRGNFPPRFSGLQFPNYSSELNVNALELDDSALYLCASSSAVLAGTDTQYFGPGTRLTVL.

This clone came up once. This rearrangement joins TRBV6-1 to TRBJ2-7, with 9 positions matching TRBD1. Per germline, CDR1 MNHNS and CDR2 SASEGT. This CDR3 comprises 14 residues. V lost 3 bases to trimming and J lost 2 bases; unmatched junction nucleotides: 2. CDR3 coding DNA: TGTGCCAGCAGTGATACAGGGGGCCCCTACGAGCAGTACTTC. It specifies CASSDTGGPYEQYF.

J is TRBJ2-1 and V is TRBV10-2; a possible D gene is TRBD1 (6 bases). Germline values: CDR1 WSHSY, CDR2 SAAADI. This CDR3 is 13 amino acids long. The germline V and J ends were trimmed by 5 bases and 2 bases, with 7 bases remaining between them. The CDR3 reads CASSRQAYNEQFF. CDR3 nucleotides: TGCGCCAGCAGTCGACAGGCCTACAATGAGCAGTTCTTC.

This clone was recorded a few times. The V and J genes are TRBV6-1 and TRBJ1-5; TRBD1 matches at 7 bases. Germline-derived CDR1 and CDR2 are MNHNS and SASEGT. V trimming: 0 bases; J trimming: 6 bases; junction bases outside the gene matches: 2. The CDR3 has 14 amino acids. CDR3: CASSEAQGGQPQHF. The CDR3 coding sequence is TGTGCCAGCAGTGAAGCGCAGGGGGGTCAGCCCCAGCATTTT.

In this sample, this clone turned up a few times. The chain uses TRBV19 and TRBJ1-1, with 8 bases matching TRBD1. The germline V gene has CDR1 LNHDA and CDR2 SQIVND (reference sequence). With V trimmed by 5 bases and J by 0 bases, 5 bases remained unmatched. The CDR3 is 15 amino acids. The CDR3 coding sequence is TGTGCCAGTAGTCCCCAGGGGGCGGTGAACACTGAAGCTTTCTTT. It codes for CASSPQGAVNTEAFF.

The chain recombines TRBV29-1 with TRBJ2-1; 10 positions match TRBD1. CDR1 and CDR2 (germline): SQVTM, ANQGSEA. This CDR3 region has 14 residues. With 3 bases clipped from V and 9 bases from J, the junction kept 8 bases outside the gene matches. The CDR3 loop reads CSVDEGGTGVEQFF. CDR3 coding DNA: TGCAGCGTTGATGAGGGTGGGACAGGGGTTGAGCAGTTCTTC.

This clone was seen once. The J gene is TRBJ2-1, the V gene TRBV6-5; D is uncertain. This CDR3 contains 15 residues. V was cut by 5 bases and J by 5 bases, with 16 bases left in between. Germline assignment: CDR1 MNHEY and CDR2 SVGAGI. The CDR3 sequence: CASSHDRLGNNEQFF. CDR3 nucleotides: TGTGCCAGCAGTCACGACCGACTTGGGAACAATGAGCAGTTCTTC.

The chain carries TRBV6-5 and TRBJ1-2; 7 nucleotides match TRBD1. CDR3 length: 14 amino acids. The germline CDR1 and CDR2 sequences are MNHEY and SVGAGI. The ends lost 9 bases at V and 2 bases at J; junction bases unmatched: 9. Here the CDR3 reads CASRIGTANYGYTF. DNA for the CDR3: TGTGCCAGTCGGATCGGGACAGCCAACTATGGCTACACCTTC.

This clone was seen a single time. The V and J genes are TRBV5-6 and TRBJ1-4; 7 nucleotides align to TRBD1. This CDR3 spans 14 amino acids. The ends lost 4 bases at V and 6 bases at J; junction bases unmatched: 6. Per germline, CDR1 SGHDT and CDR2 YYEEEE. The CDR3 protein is CASSQGGLDEKLFF. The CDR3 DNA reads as TGTGCCAGCAGCCAAGGGGGCTTGGATGAAAAACTGTTTTTT.

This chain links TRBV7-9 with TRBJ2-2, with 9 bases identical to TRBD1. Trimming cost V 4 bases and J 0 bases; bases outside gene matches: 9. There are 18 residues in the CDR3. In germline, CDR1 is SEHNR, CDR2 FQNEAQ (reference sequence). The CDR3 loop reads CASSSPRTGASNTGELFF. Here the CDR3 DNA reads TGTGCCAGCAGCTCCCCTAGGACAGGGGCGTCGAACACCGGGGAGCTGTTTTTT.

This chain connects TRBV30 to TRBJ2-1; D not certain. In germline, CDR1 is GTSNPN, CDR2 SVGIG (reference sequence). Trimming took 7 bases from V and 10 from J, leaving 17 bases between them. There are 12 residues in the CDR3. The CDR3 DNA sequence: TGTGCCTCCTTCACTGAGCTGGGGGAGCAGTTCTTC. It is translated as CASFTELGEQFF.

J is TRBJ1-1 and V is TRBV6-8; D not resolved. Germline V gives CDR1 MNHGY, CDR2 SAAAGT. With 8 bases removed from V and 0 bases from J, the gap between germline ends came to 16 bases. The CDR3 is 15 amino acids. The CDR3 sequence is CASLSGNEMNTEAFF. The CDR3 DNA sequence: TGTGCCAGCCTTTCGGGGAATGAAATGAACACTGAAGCTTTCTTT.

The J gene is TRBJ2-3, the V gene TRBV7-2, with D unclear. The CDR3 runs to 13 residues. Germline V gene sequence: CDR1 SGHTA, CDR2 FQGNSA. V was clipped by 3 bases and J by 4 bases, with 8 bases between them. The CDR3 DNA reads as TGTGCCAGCAGCTTGGTTAGGGCAGATACGCAGTATTTT. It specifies CASSLVRADTQYF.

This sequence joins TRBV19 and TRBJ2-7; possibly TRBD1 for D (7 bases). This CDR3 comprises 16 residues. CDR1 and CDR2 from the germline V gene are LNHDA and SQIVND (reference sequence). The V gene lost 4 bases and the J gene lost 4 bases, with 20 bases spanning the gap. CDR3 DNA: TGTGCCAGTAGTAGGAAACAGGGGACGGGGACTTACGAGCAGTACTTC. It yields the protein CASSRKQGTGTYEQYF.

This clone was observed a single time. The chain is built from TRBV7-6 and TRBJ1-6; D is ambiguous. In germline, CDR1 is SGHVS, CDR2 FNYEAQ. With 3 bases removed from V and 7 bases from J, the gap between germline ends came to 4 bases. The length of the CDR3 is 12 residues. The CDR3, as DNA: TGTGCCAGCAGCTTTGCCAATTCACCCCTCCACTTT. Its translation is CASSFANSPLHF.

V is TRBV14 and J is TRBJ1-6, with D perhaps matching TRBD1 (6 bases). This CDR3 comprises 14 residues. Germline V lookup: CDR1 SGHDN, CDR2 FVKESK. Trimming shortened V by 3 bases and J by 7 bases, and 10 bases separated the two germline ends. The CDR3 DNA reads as TGTGCCAGCAGCCATTCAGGGGCCAATTCACCCCTCCACTTT. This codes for CASSHSGANSPLHF.

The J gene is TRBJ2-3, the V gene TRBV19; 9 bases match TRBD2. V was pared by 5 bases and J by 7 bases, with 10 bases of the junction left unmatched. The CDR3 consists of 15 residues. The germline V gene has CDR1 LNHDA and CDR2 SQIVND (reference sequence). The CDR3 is CASSPSRTSVNTQYF. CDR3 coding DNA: TGTGCCAGTAGTCCCTCCCGGACTAGCGTAAATACGCAGTATTTT.